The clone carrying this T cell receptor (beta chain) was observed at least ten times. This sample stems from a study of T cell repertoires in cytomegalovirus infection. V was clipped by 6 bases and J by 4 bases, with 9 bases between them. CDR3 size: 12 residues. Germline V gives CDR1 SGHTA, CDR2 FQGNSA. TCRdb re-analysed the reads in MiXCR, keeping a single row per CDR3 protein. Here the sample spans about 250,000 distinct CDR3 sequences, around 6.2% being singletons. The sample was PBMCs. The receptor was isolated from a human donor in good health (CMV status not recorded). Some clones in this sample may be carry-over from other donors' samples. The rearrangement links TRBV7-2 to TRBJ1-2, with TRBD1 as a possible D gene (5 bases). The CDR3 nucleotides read TGTGCCAGCAGGGAAGACAGCTATGGCTACACCTTC. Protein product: CASREDSYGYTF. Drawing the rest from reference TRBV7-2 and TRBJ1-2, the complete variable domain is GAGVSQSPSNKVTEKGKDVELRCDPISGHTALYWYRQSLGQGLEFLIYFQGNSAPDKSGLPSDRFSAERTGGSVSTLTIQRTQQEDSAVYLCASREDSYGYTFGSGTRLTVV.